These T cell receptor beta chains were read from a single sample in a study of blood T cell repertoires in COVID-19. Profiled with immunoSEQ multiplex PCR; TCRdb holds only in-frame clones, not every one. The sample consists of about 130,000 clones, around 73% of them appearing once. Sequenced material: peripheral blood. Source of these receptors: a man between 60 and 70 years old who had recovered from COVID-19. Both conserved end residues are part of each CDR3. A D gene is named only where the DNA matches it firmly. Clone size, where shown, is once, few, many, or a class for clones that have expanded.

-	TRBV15	TRBJ2-2	-	TGTGCCACCAGCAGAGATAGGACAGCCACCGGGGAGCTGTTTTTT	CATSRDRTATGELFF
-	TRBV6-5	TRBJ2-1	TRBD2	TGTGCCAGCAGTTACGGGACTAGTGACAATGAGCAGTTCTTC	CASSYGTSDNEQFF
once	TRBV6-5	TRBJ1-6	TRBD1	TGTGCCAGCAGTTCCGGGACAGGGGAATCACCCCTCCACTTT	CASSSGTGESPLHF
once	TRBV25-1	TRBJ2-7	TRBD2	TGTGCCAGCAGGGGGGGGAAGCCCTGGGAGCAGTACTTC	CASRGGKPWEQYF
-	TRBV7-7	TRBJ1-1	-	TGTGCTAGCAGCCCTCTTCAGGGGATGGACACTGAAGCTTTCTTT	CASSPLQGMDTEAFF
once	TRBV7-6	TRBJ2-5	TRBD1	TGTGCCAGCACAATAGCCCCCCGGGACAGGGGGCGAGAGACCCAGTACTTC	CASTIAPRDRGRETQYF
-	TRBV19	TRBJ2-6	TRBD2	TGTGCCAGTAGCCCGGGGGGGGGCTCTGGGGCCAACGTCCTGACTTTC	CASSPGGGSGANVLTF
-	TRBV6-5	TRBJ1-6	-	TGTGCCAGCAGTTACTCGAAACAGCCCAGTTCACCCCTCCACTTT	CASSYSKQPSSPLHF
-	TRBV13	TRBJ1-2	-	TGTGCCAGCAGCTTAGCGGGGGATGGGTATGGCTACACCTTC	CASSLAGDGYGYTF
-	TRBV5-1	TRBJ2-5	TRBD2	TGCGCCAGCAGCCCCTCCGGGACTAGCGGGAGTGGCCAAGAGACCCAGTACTTC	CASSPSGTSGSGQETQYF
-	TRBV4-2	TRBJ1-5	-	TGTGCCAGCAGCCAAGCGGCACAGCCTGATCAGCCCCAGCATTTT	CASSQAAQPDQPQHF
-	TRBV7-3	TRBJ2-5	-	TGTGCCAGCAGCCTCAGTGAGGAAGAGACCCAGTACTTC	CASSLSEEETQYF
-	TRBV7-2	TRBJ2-3	TRBD2	TGTGCCAGCAGCGCAGGGACTAGCCCCCACACAGATACGCAGTATTTT	CASSAGTSPHTDTQYF
-	TRBV7-9	TRBJ1-5	-	TGTGCCACTACAGGAGACAACAATCAGCCCCAGCATTTT	CATTGDNNQPQHF
-	TRBV9	TRBJ2-4	TRBD1	TGTGCCAGCAGCCTGACAGGGGGCATTCAGTACTTC	CASSLTGGIQYF
-	TRBV5-1	TRBJ1-1	TRBD1	TGCGCCAGCAGCTTGGGGACCGGGACAGGGACGAACACTGAAGCTTTCTTT	CASSLGTGTGTNTEAFF
many	TRBV2	TRBJ1-1	-	TGTGCCAGCAGGCCGGGGAACGCGGCCACTGAAGCTTTCTTT	CASRPGNAATEAFF
-	TRBV5-8	TRBJ1-5	-	TGTGCCAGCAGCTTATCGGGTCGCCCCCAGCATTTT	CASSLSGRPQHF
-	TRBV19	TRBJ2-5	-	TGTGCCAGTAGTATTCGGCCGCGGGAGACCCAGTACTTC	CASSIRPRETQYF
-	TRBV2	TRBJ2-3	-	TGTGCCAGCAACCCGGGACTTGCGTCAGATACGCAGTATTTT	CASNPGLASDTQYF
-	TRBV2	TRBJ2-3	TRBD1	TGTGCCAGCAGCGGACTCGGGACAGCTGGCACAGATACGCAGTATTTT	CASSGLGTAGTDTQYF
-	TRBV5-1	TRBJ2-3	TRBD1	TGCGCCAGCAGCTTGGGGACAGGTGGAGATACGCAGTATTTT	CASSLGTGGDTQYF
-	TRBV4-3	TRBJ2-3	-	TGCGCCAGCAGCCAAGATCCGAGGGCAGATACGCAGTATTTT	CASSQDPRADTQYF
-	TRBV20-1	TRBJ2-1	-	TGCAGTGCTAGTCTCTCCTGGGCGGGGGCGACCTACAATGAGCAGTTCTTC	CSASLSWAGATYNEQFF
-	TRBV18	TRBJ1-6	TRBD1	TGTGCCAGCTCACCTCCGAATAGACAGGGCCGGGGTTCACCCCTCCACTTT	CASSPPNRQGRGSPLHF